This TCR beta chain was sequenced for a study of blood T cell repertoires in COVID-19. At the level of the study: Sites in the United States, Italy and Spain provided acute and convalescent COVID-19 samples. PBMCs, B-cell-depleted T cells, or T cells provided the cDNA or gDNA that made up the material.

The CDR3 is 15 amino acids. The germline gives CDR1 SGDLS, CDR2 YYNGEE. V lost 4 bases and J 1 base, leaving 14 bases between the germline ends. Original methodology: Researchers report that nucleated cell counts were estimated from reference gene primer amplification. Produced via immunoSEQ multiplex PCR; TCRdb's table is partial and in-frame only. Clone size and V and J calls were adopted from that table, with D and trimming inferred from the DNA. Among some 220,000 clones listed, around 84% were seen once. The chain links TRBV9 to TRBJ1-1; D is perhaps TRBD1 (5 bases). The receptor's source is a human donor in a cohort sampled during active COVID-19. The sequenced sample consisted of peripheral blood. The CDR3 here is CASSPLGQTNTEAFF. The DNA of the CDR3 is TGTGCCAGCAGCCCGCTTGGACAAACGAACACTGAAGCTTTCTTT.